The following is a T cell receptor beta chain sequence with its context. This specimen belongs to a study of technical replicates of blood from several donors. TCRdb's copy holds only in-frame clones and misses some; the assay was immunoSEQ multiplex PCR. The sample consists of fewer than 60,000 clones, about 96% of them appearing once. Germline V lookup: CDR1 LNHDA, CDR2 SQIVND (reference sequence). This CDR3 comprises 14 residues. The V and J ends lost 5 bases and 7 bases, in that order; junction bases with no gene match: 7. What was sequenced was PBMCs. The TCR comes from a human donor in good health. Some clones in this sample may be carry-over from other donors' samples. The chain couples TRBV19 to TRBJ2-3; 9 bases are shared with TRBD1. The CDR3 loop is CASSPRDREYTQYF. CDR3 in DNA: TGTGCCAGTAGTCCCCGGGACAGGGAATATACGCAGTATTTT.